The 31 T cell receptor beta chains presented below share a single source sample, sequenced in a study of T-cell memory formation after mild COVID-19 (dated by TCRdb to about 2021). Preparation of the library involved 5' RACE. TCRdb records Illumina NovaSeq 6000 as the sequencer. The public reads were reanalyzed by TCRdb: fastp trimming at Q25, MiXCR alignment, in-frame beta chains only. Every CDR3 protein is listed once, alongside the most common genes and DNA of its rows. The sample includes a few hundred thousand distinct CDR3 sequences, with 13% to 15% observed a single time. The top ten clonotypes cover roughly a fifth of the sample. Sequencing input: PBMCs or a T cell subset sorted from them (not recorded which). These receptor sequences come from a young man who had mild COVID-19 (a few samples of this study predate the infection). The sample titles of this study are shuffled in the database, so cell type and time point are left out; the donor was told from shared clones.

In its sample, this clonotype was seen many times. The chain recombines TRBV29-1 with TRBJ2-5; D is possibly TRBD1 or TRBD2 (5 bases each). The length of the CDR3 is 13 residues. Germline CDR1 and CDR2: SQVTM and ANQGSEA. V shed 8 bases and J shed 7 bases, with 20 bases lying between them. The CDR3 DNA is TGCAGCCCGGGTGGGGGAGCTAGGGGGACCCAGTACTTC. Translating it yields CSPGGGARGTQYF.

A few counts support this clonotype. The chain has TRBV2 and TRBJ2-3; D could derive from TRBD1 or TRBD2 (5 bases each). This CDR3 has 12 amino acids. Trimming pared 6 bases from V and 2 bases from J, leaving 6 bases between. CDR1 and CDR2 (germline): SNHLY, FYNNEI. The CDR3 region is CASRGTTDTQYF. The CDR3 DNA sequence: TGTGCCAGCAGGGGGACCACAGATACGCAGTATTTT.

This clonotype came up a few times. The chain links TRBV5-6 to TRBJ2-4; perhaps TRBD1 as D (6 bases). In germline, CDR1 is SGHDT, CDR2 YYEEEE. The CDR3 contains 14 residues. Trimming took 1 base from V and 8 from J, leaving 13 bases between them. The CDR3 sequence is CASSLLGATDIQYF. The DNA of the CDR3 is TGTGCCAGCAGCTTGCTGGGGGCTACGGACATTCAGTACTTC.

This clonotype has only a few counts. In nucleotides, the CDR3 is TGCGCCAGCAGCTTGACGCCTAGCGGGGGAGAGACCCAGTACTTC. This translates into CASSLTPSGGETQYF. The chain has TRBV5-1 and TRBJ2-5, with 10 bases aligning to TRBD2. This CDR3 spans 15 amino acids. V was clipped by 1 base and J by 4 bases; unmatched bases: 4. Germline values: CDR1 SGHRS, CDR2 YFSETQ. Variable domain in full (rest from reference TRBV5-1 and TRBJ2-5): KAGVTQTPRYLIKTRGQQVTLSCSPISGHRSVSWYQQTPGQGLQFLFEYFSETQRNKGNFPGRFSGRQFSNSRSEMNVSTLELGDSALYLCASSLTPSGGETQYFGPGTRLLVL.

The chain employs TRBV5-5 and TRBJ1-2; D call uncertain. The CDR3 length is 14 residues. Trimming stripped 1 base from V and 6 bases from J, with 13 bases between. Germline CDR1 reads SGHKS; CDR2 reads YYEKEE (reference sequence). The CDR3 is CASSLYSTADGYTF. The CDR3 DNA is TGTGCCAGCAGCTTGTATTCCACAGCCGATGGCTACACCTTC.

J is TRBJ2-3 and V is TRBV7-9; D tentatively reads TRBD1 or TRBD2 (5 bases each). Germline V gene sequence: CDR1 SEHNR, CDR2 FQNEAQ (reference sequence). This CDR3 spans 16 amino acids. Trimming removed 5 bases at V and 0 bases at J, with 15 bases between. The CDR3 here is CASSPRGHLSTDTQYF. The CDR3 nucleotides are TGTGCCAGCAGCCCACGGGGCCACCTAAGCACAGATACGCAGTATTTT.

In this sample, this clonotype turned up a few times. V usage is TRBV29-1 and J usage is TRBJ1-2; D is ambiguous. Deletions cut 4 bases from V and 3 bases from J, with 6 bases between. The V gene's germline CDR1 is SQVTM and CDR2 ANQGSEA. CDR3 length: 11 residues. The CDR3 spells CSVARDYGYTF. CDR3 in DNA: TGCAGCGTTGCCCGCGACTATGGCTACACCTTC.

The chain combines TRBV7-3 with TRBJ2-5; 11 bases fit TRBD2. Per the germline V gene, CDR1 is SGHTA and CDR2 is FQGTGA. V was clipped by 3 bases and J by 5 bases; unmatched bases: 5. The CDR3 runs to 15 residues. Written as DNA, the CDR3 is TGTGCCAGCAGCTTGACTAGCGGGGAAGGCGAGACCCAGTACTTC. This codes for CASSLTSGEGETQYF.

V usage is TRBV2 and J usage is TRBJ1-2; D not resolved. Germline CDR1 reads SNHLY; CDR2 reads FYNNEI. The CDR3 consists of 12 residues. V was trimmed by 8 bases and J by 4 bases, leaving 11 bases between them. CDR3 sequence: CASLGKSYGYTF. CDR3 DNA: TGTGCCAGCCTGGGAAAGTCCTATGGCTACACCTTC.

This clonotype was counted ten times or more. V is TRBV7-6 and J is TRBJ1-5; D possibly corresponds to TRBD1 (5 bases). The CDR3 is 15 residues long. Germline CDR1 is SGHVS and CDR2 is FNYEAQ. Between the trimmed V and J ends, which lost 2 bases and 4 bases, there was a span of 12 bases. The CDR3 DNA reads TGTGCCAGCAGCTTACAGTCGGGGCTGAATCAGCCCCAGCATTTT. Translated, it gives CASSLQSGLNQPQHF.

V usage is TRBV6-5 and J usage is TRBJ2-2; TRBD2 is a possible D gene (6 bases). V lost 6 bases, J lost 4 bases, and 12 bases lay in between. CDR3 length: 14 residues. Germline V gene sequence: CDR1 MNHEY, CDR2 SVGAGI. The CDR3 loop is CASSRGLSTGELFF. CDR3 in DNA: TGTGCCAGCAGCCGGGGACTGAGCACCGGGGAGCTGTTTTTT.

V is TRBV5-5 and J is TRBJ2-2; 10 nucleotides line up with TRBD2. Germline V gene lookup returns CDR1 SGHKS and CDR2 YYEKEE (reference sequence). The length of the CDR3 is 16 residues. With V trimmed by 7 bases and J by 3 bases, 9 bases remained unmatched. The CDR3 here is CASGPTSGEHTGELFF. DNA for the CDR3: TGTGCCAGCGGCCCTACTAGCGGGGAACACACCGGGGAGCTGTTTTTT. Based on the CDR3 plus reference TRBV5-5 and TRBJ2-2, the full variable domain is DAGVTQSPTHLIKTRGQQVTLRCSPISGHKSVSWYQQVLGQGPQFIFQYYEKEERGRGNFPDRFSARQFPNYSSELNVNALLLGDSALYLCASGPTSGEHTGELFFGEGSRLTVL.

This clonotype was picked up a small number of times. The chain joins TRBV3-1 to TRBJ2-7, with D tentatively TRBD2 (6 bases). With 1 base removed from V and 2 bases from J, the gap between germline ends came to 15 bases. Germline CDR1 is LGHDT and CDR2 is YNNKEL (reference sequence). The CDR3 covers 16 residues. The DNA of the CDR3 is TGTGCCAGCAGCCAAGCCCATGCTGGAGGGGCCTACGAGCAGTACTTC. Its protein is CASSQAHAGGAYEQYF.

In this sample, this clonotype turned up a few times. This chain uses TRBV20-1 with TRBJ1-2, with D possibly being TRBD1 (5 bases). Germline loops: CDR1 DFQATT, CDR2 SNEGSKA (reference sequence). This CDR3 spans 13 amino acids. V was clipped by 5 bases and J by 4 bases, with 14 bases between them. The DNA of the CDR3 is TGCAGTGCTCCCGCAACAGGTTTCTATGGCTACACCTTC. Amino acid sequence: CSAPATGFYGYTF.

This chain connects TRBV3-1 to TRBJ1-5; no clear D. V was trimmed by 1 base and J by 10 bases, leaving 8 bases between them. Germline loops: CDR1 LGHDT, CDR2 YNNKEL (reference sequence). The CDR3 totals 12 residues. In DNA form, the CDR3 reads TGTGCCAGCAGCCAAGGGCCATCTCCCCAGCATTTT. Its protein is CASSQGPSPQHF.

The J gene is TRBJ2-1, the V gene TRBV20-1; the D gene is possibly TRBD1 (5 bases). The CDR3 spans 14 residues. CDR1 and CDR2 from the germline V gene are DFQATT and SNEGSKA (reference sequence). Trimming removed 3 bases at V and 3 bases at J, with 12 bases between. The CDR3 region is CSARGLVFYNEQFF. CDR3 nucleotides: TGCAGTGCTAGGGGGCTAGTTTTCTACAATGAGCAGTTCTTC.

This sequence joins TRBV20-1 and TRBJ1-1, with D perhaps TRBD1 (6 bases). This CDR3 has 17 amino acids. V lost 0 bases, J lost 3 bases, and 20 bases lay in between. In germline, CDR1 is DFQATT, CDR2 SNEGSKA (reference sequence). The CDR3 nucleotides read TGCAGTGCTAGAGATCTGGCAGGGGTAGTCGCGTACACTGAAGCTTTCTTT. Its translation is CSARDLAGVVAYTEAFF.

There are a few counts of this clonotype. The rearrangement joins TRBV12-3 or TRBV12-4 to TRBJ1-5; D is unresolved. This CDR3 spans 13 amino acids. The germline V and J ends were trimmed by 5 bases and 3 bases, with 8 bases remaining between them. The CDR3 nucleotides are TGTGCCAGCAGTACGGGAGTCAATCAGCCCCAGCATTTT. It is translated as CASSTGVNQPQHF.

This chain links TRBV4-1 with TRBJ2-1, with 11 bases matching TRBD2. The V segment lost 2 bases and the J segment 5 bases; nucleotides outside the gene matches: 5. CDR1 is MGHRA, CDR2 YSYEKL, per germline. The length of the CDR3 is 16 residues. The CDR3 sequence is CASSQPTSGVNNEQFF. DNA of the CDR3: TGCGCCAGCAGCCAACCGACTAGCGGGGTCAACAATGAGCAGTTCTTC.

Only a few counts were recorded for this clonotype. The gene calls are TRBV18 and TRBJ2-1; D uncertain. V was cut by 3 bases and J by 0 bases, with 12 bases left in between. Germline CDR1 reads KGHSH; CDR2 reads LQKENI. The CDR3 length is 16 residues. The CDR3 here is CASSPAAVSSYNEQFF. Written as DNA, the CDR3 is TGTGCCAGCTCACCCGCGGCGGTAAGCTCCTACAATGAGCAGTTCTTC.

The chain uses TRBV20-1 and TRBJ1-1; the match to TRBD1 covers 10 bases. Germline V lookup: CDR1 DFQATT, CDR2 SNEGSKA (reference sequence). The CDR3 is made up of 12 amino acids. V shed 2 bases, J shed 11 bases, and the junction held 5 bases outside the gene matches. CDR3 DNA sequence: TGCAGTGCTAGATCGGACAGGGGGGCCGCTTTCTTT. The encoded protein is CSARSDRGAAFF.

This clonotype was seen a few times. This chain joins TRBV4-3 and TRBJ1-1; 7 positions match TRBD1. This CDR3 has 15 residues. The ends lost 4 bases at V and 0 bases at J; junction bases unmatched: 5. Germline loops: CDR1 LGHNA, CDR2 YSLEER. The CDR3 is CASSLHRGMNTEAFF. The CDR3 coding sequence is TGCGCCAGCAGCCTCCACAGGGGAATGAACACTGAAGCTTTCTTT.

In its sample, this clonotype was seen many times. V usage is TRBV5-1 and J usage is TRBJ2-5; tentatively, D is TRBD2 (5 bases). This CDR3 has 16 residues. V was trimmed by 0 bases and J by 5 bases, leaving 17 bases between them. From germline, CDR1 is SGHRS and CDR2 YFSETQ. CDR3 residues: CASSLVPRTPSETQYF. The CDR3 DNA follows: TGCGCCAGCAGCTTGGTCCCGAGGACTCCTTCGGAGACCCAGTACTTC.

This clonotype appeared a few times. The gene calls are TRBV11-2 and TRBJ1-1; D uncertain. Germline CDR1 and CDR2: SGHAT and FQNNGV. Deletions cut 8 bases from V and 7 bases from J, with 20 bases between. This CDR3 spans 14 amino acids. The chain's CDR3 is CASSSTRGMGEAFF. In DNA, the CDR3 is TGTGCCAGCTCAAGTACTCGAGGAATGGGTGAAGCTTTCTTT.

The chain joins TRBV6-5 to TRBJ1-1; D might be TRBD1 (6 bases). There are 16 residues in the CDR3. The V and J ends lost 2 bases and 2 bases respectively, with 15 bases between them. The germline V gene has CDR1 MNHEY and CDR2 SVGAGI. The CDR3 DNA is TGTGCCAGCAGTTACCTCTGGACAGAACTAAACACTGAAGCTTTCTTT. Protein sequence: CASSYLWTELNTEAFF.

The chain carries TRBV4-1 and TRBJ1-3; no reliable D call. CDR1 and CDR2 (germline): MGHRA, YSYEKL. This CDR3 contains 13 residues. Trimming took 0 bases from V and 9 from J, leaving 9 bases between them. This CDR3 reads CASSQDAGGTIYF. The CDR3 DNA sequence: TGCGCCAGCAGCCAAGACGCGGGAGGCACCATATATTTT.

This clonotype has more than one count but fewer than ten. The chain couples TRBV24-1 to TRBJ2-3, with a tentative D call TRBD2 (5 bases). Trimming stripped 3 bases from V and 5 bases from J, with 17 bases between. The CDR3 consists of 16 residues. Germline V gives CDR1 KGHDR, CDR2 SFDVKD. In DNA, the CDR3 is TGTGCCACCAGTGATGCGACGGGAAGAGTGGGAGATACGCAGTATTTT. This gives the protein CATSDATGRVGDTQYF.

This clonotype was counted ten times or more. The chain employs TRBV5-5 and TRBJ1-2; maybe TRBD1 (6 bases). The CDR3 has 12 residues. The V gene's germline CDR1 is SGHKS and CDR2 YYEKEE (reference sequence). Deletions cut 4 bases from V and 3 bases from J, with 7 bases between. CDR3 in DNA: TGTGCCAGCAGCAGGACAGACTATGGCTACACCTTC. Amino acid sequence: CASSRTDYGYTF.

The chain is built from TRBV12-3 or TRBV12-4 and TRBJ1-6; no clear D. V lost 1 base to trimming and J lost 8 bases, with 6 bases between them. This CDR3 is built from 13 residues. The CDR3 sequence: CASSLDTYSPLHF. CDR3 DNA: TGTGCCAGCAGTTTAGACACATATTCACCCCTCCACTTT.

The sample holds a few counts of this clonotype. In nucleotides, the CDR3 is TGTGCCATCAGTGAGTCGGGGCAGGAGCAGTACGTC. Protein sequence: CAISESGQEQYV. This chain uses TRBV10-3 with TRBJ2-7, with D possibly matching TRBD1 (5 bases). The CDR3 covers 12 residues. Germline V gene lookup returns CDR1 ENHRY and CDR2 SYGVKD. V lost 0 bases, J lost 7 bases, and 7 bases lay in between.

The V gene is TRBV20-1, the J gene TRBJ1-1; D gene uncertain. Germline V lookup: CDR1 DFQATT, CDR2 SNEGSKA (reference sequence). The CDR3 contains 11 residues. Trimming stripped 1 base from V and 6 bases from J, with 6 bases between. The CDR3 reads CSARVLPEAFF. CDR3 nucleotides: TGCAGTGCTAGAGTTTTGCCTGAAGCTTTCTTT.